The 29 T cell receptor beta chains below come from one sample, sequenced in a study of CD8 T cells in ankylosing spondylitis. Points from the study as a whole: In ankylosing spondylitis blood, a motif of roughly eight highly homologous TCR beta variants appeared characteristic.

Their specific antigens are unknown. TCRdb re-derived calls from the 5' RACE reads in MiXCR, one entry per CDR3 protein. The table has about 840,000 distinct CDR3 sequences, roughly 12% seen once. Input material: blood, either unsorted or a sorted T cell fraction (not recorded which). The receptors stem from a male donor with ankylosing spondylitis.

This clonotype has just a few counts. The V and J genes are TRBV28 and TRBJ2-4; 8 bases map to TRBD1. V was pared by 3 bases and J by 1 base, with 2 bases of the junction left unmatched. This CDR3 is 15 amino acids long. Germline CDR1 and CDR2: MDHEN and SYDVKM. In DNA, the CDR3 is TGTGCCAGCAGTTTCGGGGACAGGGCCAAAAACATTCAGTACTTC. Translated, it gives CASSFGDRAKNIQYF.

This clonotype was seen only a few times. The chain combines TRBV7-2 with TRBJ1-5; TRBD1 matches at 7 bases. CDR1 SGHTA and CDR2 FQGNSA come from the germline V gene. The CDR3 runs 15 residues. Losses at the gene ends were 6 bases for V and 5 bases for J; bases not matched to a gene: 10. This CDR3 reads CASSYRTGQDQPQHF. The CDR3 DNA reads as TGTGCCAGCAGTTATAGGACAGGCCAAGATCAGCCCCAGCATTTT. Variable domain in full (rest from reference TRBV7-2 and TRBJ1-5): GAGVSQSPSNKVTEKGKDVELRCDPISGHTALYWYRQSLGQGLEFLIYFQGNSAPDKSGLPSDRFSAERTGGSVSTLTIQRTQQEDSAVYLCASSYRTGQDQPQHFGDGTRLSIL.

This clonotype occurred many times. The chain joins TRBV20-1 to TRBJ2-1; 14 bases map to TRBD2. Germline V gene data show CDR1 as DFQATT and CDR2 as SNEGSKA (reference sequence). V was pared by 5 bases and J by 4 bases, with 7 bases of the junction left unmatched. The CDR3 consists of 16 residues. As DNA, the CDR3 is TGCAGTGCTCCGGGACTAGCGGGAGCGGGGTACAATGAGCAGTTCTTC. Its protein product is CSAPGLAGAGYNEQFF.

This clonotype was seen more than once but under ten times. The chain recombines TRBV6-5 with TRBJ2-5; D possibly corresponds to TRBD1 (6 bases). Per germline, CDR1 MNHEY and CDR2 SVGAGI. The CDR3 covers 12 residues. V was shortened by 11 bases and J by 5 bases, with 15 bases between the two germline ends. CDR3 DNA: TGTGCCGCAAAAGGAAGGGGGGAGACCCAGTACTTC. It encodes CAAKGRGETQYF.

The chain uses TRBV10-3 and TRBJ2-7, with D perhaps TRBD1 (6 bases). CDR3 length: 13 residues. The germline CDR1 and CDR2 sequences are ENHRY and SYGVKD. Between the trimmed V and J ends, which lost 6 bases and 5 bases, there was a span of 14 bases. This CDR3 is CAIRPTGNHEQYF. DNA for the CDR3: TGTGCCATCAGGCCAACAGGGAACCACGAGCAGTACTTC.

The sample holds many counts of this clonotype. The chain has TRBV20-1 and TRBJ2-5; D not resolved. The V end was cut by 0 bases, the J end by 0 bases, with 8 bases between. Germline CDR1 reads DFQATT; CDR2 reads SNEGSKA (reference sequence). The CDR3 is made up of 14 amino acids. Here the CDR3 DNA reads TGCAGTGCTAGAGAGGTTATGTACCAAGAGACCCAGTACTTC. Amino acids: CSAREVMYQETQYF.

In its sample, this clonotype was seen many times. V usage is TRBV12-3 or TRBV12-4 and J usage is TRBJ2-7; the D gene is possibly TRBD1 (5 bases). This CDR3 spans 15 amino acids. The ends were cut back, 2 bases at V and 4 bases at J, with 15 bases in the middle. The CDR3 loop reads CASSLRQNLAYEQYF. The CDR3 DNA reads TGTGCCAGCAGTTTAAGACAGAATTTAGCTTACGAGCAGTACTTC.

This clonotype was detected a few times. The chain employs TRBV12-3 or TRBV12-4 and TRBJ1-6; D is possibly TRBD1 (5 bases). The CDR3 spans 13 residues. The germline V and J ends were trimmed by 4 bases and 7 bases, with 8 bases remaining between them. This chain's CDR3 is CASSSGLNSPLHF. The CDR3 coding sequence is TGTGCCAGCAGTTCAGGGCTGAATTCACCCCTCCACTTT.

Details on this clonotype: Since a much larger clone is just one base distant, this may be a read error. The CDR3 protein is CASSVAAGLNTEAFF. The CDR3, as DNA: TGCGCCAGCAGCGTGGCGGCAGGGTTGAACACTGAAGCTTTCTTT. The rearrangement uses TRBV5-1 and TRBJ1-1; a weak D match, TRBD1 (5 bases). The CDR3 extends over 15 amino acids. Germline loops: CDR1 SGHRS, CDR2 YFSETQ. Trimming removed 4 bases at V and 0 bases at J, with 13 bases between.

This clonotype was detected many times. The V gene is TRBV29-1, the J gene TRBJ1-1; TRBD1 aligns across 9 bases. Germline V CDR1 and CDR2: SQVTM, ANQGSEA. The V and J ends lost 5 bases and 4 bases, in that order; junction bases with no gene match: 5. The CDR3 is 13 amino acids. DNA of the CDR3: TGCAGCGTTCTACCGGGACAGGGCACTGAAGCTTTCTTT. It specifies CSVLPGQGTEAFF.

This clonotype was detected a few times. Mismatch with germline at one junction end may stem from a read error. The gene calls are TRBV7-7 and TRBJ2-1, with D uncertain. The CDR3 runs to 14 residues. Germline CDR1 SSHAT, CDR2 FNYEAQ (reference sequence). The CDR3 reads CASSFGSPPGEQFF. DNA for the CDR3: TGTGCTAGCAGCTTCGGCAGTCCACCGGGTGAGCAGTTCTTC.

The V and J genes are TRBV12-3 or TRBV12-4 and TRBJ1-6; D not certain. This CDR3 is built from 15 residues. The V and J ends lost 1 base and 6 bases respectively, with 10 bases between them. The CDR3 loop reads CASSLGYKRNSPLHF. CDR3 bases: TGTGCCAGCAGTTTAGGGTACAAGCGTAATTCACCCCTCCACTTT.

This clonotype was seen a few times. The rearrangement joins TRBV2 to TRBJ1-2; no clear D. CDR1 is SNHLY, CDR2 FYNNEI, per germline. The CDR3 covers 11 residues. Trimming stripped 7 bases from V and 8 bases from J, with 11 bases between. The DNA of the CDR3 is TGTGCCAGCACCCCCGGTTGGGGCTACACCTTC. Protein product: CASTPGWGYTF.

The sample holds a few counts of this clonotype. The chain carries TRBV7-9 and TRBJ2-3; perhaps TRBD1 as D (5 bases). Germline V gene data show CDR1 as SEHNR and CDR2 as FQNEAQ (reference sequence). Trimming pared 3 bases from V and 4 bases from J, leaving 11 bases between. The CDR3 loop spans 14 amino acids. CDR3 amino acids: CASSFLDRPDTQYF. The CDR3 bases are TGTGCCAGCAGCTTCCTAGACAGACCAGATACGCAGTATTTT.

This clonotype has only a few counts. The genes are TRBV29-1 and TRBJ2-3; a weak D match, TRBD1 (6 bases). The V end was cut by 6 bases, the J end by 0 bases, with 13 bases between. This CDR3 has 14 amino acids. The V gene's germline CDR1 is SQVTM and CDR2 ANQGSEA. CDR3 protein: CSVRTDLSTDTQYF. CDR3 DNA sequence: TGCAGCGTCCGGACAGACCTTAGCACAGATACGCAGTATTTT.

The table lists this clonotype with many counts. The genes are TRBV20-1 and TRBJ2-1; TRBD1 is a possible D gene (5 bases). CDR1 and CDR2 (germline): DFQATT, SNEGSKA (reference sequence). Trimming removed 2 bases from V and 8 bases from J, with 10 bases in between. This CDR3 has 12 residues. The CDR3 bases are TGCAGTGCTAGAACCCAGGGCTATGAGCAGTTCTTC. The encoded protein is CSARTQGYEQFF.

This clonotype has only a few counts. The chain is built from TRBV15 and TRBJ2-7; 9 nucleotides line up with TRBD1. V lost 2 bases, J lost 6 bases, and 11 bases stayed unmatched. Germline V gene sequence: CDR1 LNHNV, CDR2 YYDKDF (reference sequence). The CDR3 contains 16 residues. CDR3 loop: CATSRSPGQGRVEQYF. DNA of the CDR3: TGTGCCACCAGCAGATCCCCGGGACAGGGTCGGGTCGAGCAGTACTTC.

This clonotype was recorded a few times. This chain uses TRBV2 with TRBJ1-4; D call uncertain. The CDR3 totals 15 residues. Looked up from germline, CDR1 is SNHLY and CDR2 is FYNNEI. The V gene lost 6 bases and the J gene lost 6 bases, with 17 bases spanning the gap. DNA for the CDR3: TGTGCCAGCAGCCCTCGGGCCTCTCGAGATGAAAAACTGTTTTTT. This codes for CASSPRASRDEKLFF.

This clonotype was detected ten times or more. The chain joins TRBV7-2 to TRBJ1-4; D is unresolved. Trimming took 2 bases from V and 7 from J, leaving 11 bases between them. Germline V lookup: CDR1 SGHTA, CDR2 FQGNSA. This CDR3 is 14 amino acids long. DNA for the CDR3: TGTGCCAGCAGCTTAACCGGGATTGGTGAAAAACTGTTTTTT. Translated: CASSLTGIGEKLFF. The whole variable domain, remainder taken from reference TRBV7-2 and TRBJ1-4, is GAGVSQSPSNKVTEKGKDVELRCDPISGHTALYWYRQSLGQGLEFLIYFQGNSAPDKSGLPSDRFSAERTGGSVSTLTIQRTQQEDSAVYLCASSLTGIGEKLFFGSGTQLSVL.

This clonotype occurred many times. The genes are TRBV4-3 and TRBJ2-1; TRBD1 matches at 7 bases. V dropped 5 bases and J dropped 4; count of bases not matched to a gene: 11. This CDR3 has 16 amino acids. CDR1 is LGHNA, CDR2 YSLEER, per germline. The CDR3 nucleotides read TGCGCCAGCAGCTTTCAACAGGGGATTCGATACAATGAGCAGTTCTTC. It encodes CASSFQQGIRYNEQFF.

This clonotype was observed a handful of times. The chain uses TRBV9 and TRBJ2-1; no definite D call. Trimming took 4 bases from V and 7 from J, leaving 12 bases between them. The CDR3 extends over 13 amino acids. CDR1 and CDR2 from the germline V gene are SGDLS and YYNGEE. CDR3 sequence: CASSTSTGNEQFF. The CDR3 nucleotides are TGTGCCAGCAGCACATCGACCGGGAATGAGCAGTTCTTC. Filled out from reference TRBV9 and TRBJ2-1, the complete variable domain reads DSGVTQTPKHLITATGQRVTLRCSPRSGDLSVYWYQQSLDQGLQFLIQYYNGEERAKGNILERFSAQQFPDLHSELNLSSLELGDSALYFCASSTSTGNEQFFGPGTRLTVL.

This chain joins TRBV27 and TRBJ2-5; D not resolved. The germline CDR1 and CDR2 sequences are MNHEY and SMNVEV (reference sequence). The CDR3 consists of 15 residues. V dropped 2 bases and J dropped 4 bases, with 14 bases sitting between them. The CDR3 spells CASSLLGFPIETQYF. CDR3 sequence (DNA): TGTGCCAGCAGTTTACTAGGGTTCCCCATAGAGACCCAGTACTTC.

This clonotype turned up a few times. V usage is TRBV24-1 and J usage is TRBJ2-5; 8 bases match TRBD1. The CDR3 spans 15 residues. Per the germline V gene, CDR1 is KGHDR and CDR2 is SFDVKD. Trimming cost V 4 bases and J 4 bases; bases outside gene matches: 7. The chain's CDR3 is CATSEDRAIGETQYF. CDR3 bases: TGTGCCACCAGTGAGGACAGGGCAATAGGAGAGACCCAGTACTTC.

This clonotype is a singleton in its sample. V and J are TRBV7-9 and TRBJ2-4; D is ambiguous. Trimming took off 3 bases at V and 1 base at J, with 16 bases between the two ends. CDR3 length equals 17 residues. Germline CDR1 and CDR2: SEHNR and FQNEAQ (reference sequence). The CDR3, as DNA: TGTGCCAGCAGCTTGGGCGGCCCGGCTTGGGCCAAAAACATTCAGTACTTC. It encodes CASSLGGPAWAKNIQYF.

This clonotype was detected only a few times. CDR3 DNA sequence: TGTGCCAGCAGCTTACGCGGCAGGACTGGTCCAGATACGCAGTATTTT. Translating gives CASSLRGRTGPDTQYF. The rearrangement links TRBV7-2 to TRBJ2-3, with TRBD2 as a possible D gene (5 bases). CDR3 length: 16 amino acids. Germline CDR1 SGHTA, CDR2 FQGNSA. Between the trimmed V and J ends, which lost 2 bases and 4 bases, there was a span of 16 bases.

The table lists this clonotype with many counts. V gene TRBV29-1 combines with J gene TRBJ2-3; TRBD1 might be the D (5 bases). Germline loops: CDR1 SQVTM, CDR2 ANQGSEA. The CDR3 spans 15 residues. Trimming shortened V by 4 bases and J by 4 bases, and 18 bases separated the two germline ends. For the CDR3, the DNA is TGCAGCGTTGCGGCAGGGTTAGTTGGCGCAGATACGCAGTATTTT. Encoded protein: CSVAAGLVGADTQYF.

The chain's CDR3 is CSVAPRQASGEAFF. DNA of the CDR3: TGCAGCGTGGCCCCTCGACAGGCCTCGGGTGAAGCTTTCTTT. This chain connects TRBV29-1 to TRBJ1-1, with D tentatively TRBD1 (6 bases). This CDR3 is built from 14 residues. Germline assignment: CDR1 SQVTM and CDR2 ANQGSEA. V lost 6 bases, J lost 7 bases, and 21 bases lay in between. The variable domain in full, with the rest retrieved from reference TRBV29-1 and TRBJ1-1, is SAVISQKPSRDICQRGTSLTIQCQVDSQVTMMFWYRQQPGQSLTLIATANQGSEATYESGFVIDKFPISRPNLTFSTLTVSNMSPEDSSIYLCSVAPRQASGEAFFGQGTRLTVV.

This clonotype was detected only a few times. The rearrangement uses TRBV20-1 and TRBJ1-6; 7 bases line up with TRBD1. The CDR3 loop spans 13 amino acids. The germline gives CDR1 DFQATT, CDR2 SNEGSKA (reference sequence). Trimming at V came to 2 bases and at J to 8 bases, leaving 3 bases not matched to a gene. The DNA for the CDR3 is TGCAGTGCTAGAAGACAGGGTGATTCACCCCTCCACTTT. Translating it yields CSARRQGDSPLHF.

The V and J genes are TRBV20-1 and TRBJ2-1; 12 bases fit TRBD2. The germline V gene has CDR1 DFQATT and CDR2 SNEGSKA (reference sequence). This CDR3 region has 12 residues. CDR3 sequence reads: CKGTSGYNEQFF. As DNA, the CDR3 is TGCAAGGGGACTAGCGGGTACAATGAGCAGTTCTTC.